This TCR beta chain was found in a study of cytomegalovirus exposure and HLA in healthy donors. Clones were sequenced by immunoSEQ multiplex PCR, and TCRdb holds only the in-frame ones, with some missing. The table includes some 220,000 clones, about 90% detected once. Germline V gene data show CDR1 as LNHDA and CDR2 as SQIVND (reference sequence). The CDR3 length is 15 residues. The V and J ends lost 1 base and 2 bases, in that order; junction bases with no gene match: 4. Comment on this clone: Its antigen is unknown.

The donors were members of the validation cohort comprising about 130 subjects, separate from the roughly 700-subject first cohort. Study-wide points: In the 120 validation repertoires, approximately 94% of cluster scores exceeded 0, per a later analysis. In vitro, a few CMV-associated chains proved specific for CMV antigens.

Sequences were obtained from PBMCs. This receptor was obtained from a young woman in good health and CMV-seronegative. The chain recombines TRBV19 with TRBJ2-7, with TRBD2 matching 8 bases. CDR3 bases: TGTGCCAGTAGTATAGCAATTAGCGGGACCTACGAGCAGTACTTC. This sequence encodes CASSIAISGTYEQYF.